Presented here are 16 T cell receptor beta chains from one specimen sequenced in a study of T-cell reconstitution after alpha-beta-depleted transplantation in children (dated by TCRdb to 2016 to 2017). Antigens for these TCRs are unknown. Paper-wide results and their limitations: Over the following months the frequencies of hyperexpanded clones went down, and after one year T-cell counts and TCRbeta diversity were mostly credited to newly produced T cells.

The library was made by PCR. The reads were generated on an Illumina HiSeq 2500. TCR library preparation used molecular barcoding, with unique molecular identifiers applied to normalize quantification of the TCRbeta repertoire. TCRdb handled the public reads itself, with Q25 trimming in fastp and clone calling in MiXCR, and kept productive beta chains. CDR3 protein duplicates are merged, each entry listing the most common genes and DNA. The sample table lists about 300,000 distinct CDR3 sequences, around 7.3% of them with a count of one. 9.1% of the sample is in the top ten clones. This sample's treatment or condition label indicates: allogeneic hematopoietic cell transplantation with graft depleted of TCRalphabeta T cells and CD19 B cells. Sequencing was performed on peripheral blood, taken 360 days after TCRalphabeta/CD19-depleted stem cell transplant. These receptors were collected from a female patient between 2 and 15 years old who had a stem cell transplant for Fanconi anemia, so the T cells may come from the graft donor.

Concerning this clonotype: Germline and junction disagree at one end, which may indicate a read error. This chain joins TRBV9 and TRBJ2-2; TRBD1 or TRBD2 may be the D gene (5 bases each). In germline, CDR1 is SGDLS, CDR2 YYNGEE. The CDR3 sequence is 16 residues long. The CDR3 coding sequence is TGTGCCAGCCGCGTGGGACCGCACCCCGACGCCGGGGAGCTGTTTTTT. Amino acid sequence: CASRVGPHPDAGELFF.

There are many counts of this clonotype. The genes are TRBV18 and TRBJ1-5; the match to TRBD1 covers 8 bases. Germline V gene sequence: CDR1 KGHSH, CDR2 LQKENI. This CDR3 is built from 14 residues. Trimming removed 3 bases from V and 4 bases from J; junction bases left unmatched: 2. This CDR3 is CASSPQGANQPQHF. CDR3 coding DNA: TGTGCCAGCTCACCTCAGGGGGCAAATCAGCCCCAGCATTTT. The full variable domain, rest sourced from reference TRBV18 and TRBJ1-5, is NAGVMQNPRHLVRRRGQEARLRCSPMKGHSHVYWYRQLPEEGLKFMVYLQKENIIDESGMPKERFSAEFPKEGPSILRIQQVVRGDSAAYFCASSPQGANQPQHFGDGTRLSIL.

This clonotype was detected many times. This chain joins TRBV7-9 and TRBJ2-1; D is possibly TRBD1 (6 bases). The CDR3 consists of 15 residues. CDR1 and CDR2 (germline): SEHNR, FQNEAQ (reference sequence). V lost 7 bases and J 8 bases, leaving 21 bases between the germline ends. DNA for the CDR3: TGTGCCAGCACCATCCGGGACACACCTCGGGATGAGCAGTTCTTC. This encodes CASTIRDTPRDEQFF.

This clonotype was observed many times. J is TRBJ2-6 and V is TRBV6-5; D gene uncertain. V dropped 6 bases and J dropped 0 bases, with 12 bases sitting between them. The CDR3 has 16 amino acids. Germline loops: CDR1 MNHEY, CDR2 SVGAGI. CDR3 in DNA: TGTGCCAGCAGCTCCTCCGGCCACTCTGGGGCCAACGTCCTGACTTTC. Translating gives CASSSSGHSGANVLTF.

In its sample, this clonotype was seen many times. This chain joins TRBV7-9 and TRBJ2-3, with TRBD1 as a possible D gene (5 bases). CDR1 and CDR2 from the germline V gene are SEHNR and FQNEAQ (reference sequence). The V end lost 0 bases, the J end lost 4 bases, and 14 bases lay between the germline ends. The CDR3 runs to 16 residues. CDR3 in amino acids: CASSLAPPGLADTQYF. CDR3 coding DNA: TGTGCCAGCAGCTTAGCCCCCCCAGGGTTGGCAGATACGCAGTATTTT. Full variable domain (remainder filled in from reference TRBV7-9 and TRBJ2-3): DTGVSQNPRHKITKRGQNVTFRCDPISEHNRLYWYRQTLGQGPEFLTYFQNEAQLEKSRLLSDRFSAERPKGSFSTLEIQRTEQGDSAMYLCASSLAPPGLADTQYFGPGTRLTVL.

This clonotype was recorded a few times. V and J are TRBV6-2 or TRBV6-3 and TRBJ2-7; 7 positions match TRBD2. The CDR3 loop spans 11 amino acids. V lost 10 bases and J lost 5; bases outside the gene matches: 5. Per germline, CDR1 MNHEY and CDR2 SVGEGT. In DNA, the CDR3 is TGTGCCACCGAGGCGGGGGACGAGCAGTACTTC. Translated, it gives CATEAGDEQYF.

This clonotype was detected ten times or more. The chain carries TRBV20-1 and TRBJ1-2; tentatively, D is TRBD1 (5 bases). This CDR3 spans 12 amino acids. Germline lookup yields CDR1 DFQATT and CDR2 SNEGSKA (reference sequence). Trimming took 6 bases from V and 2 from J, leaving 10 bases between them. The CDR3 protein is CSAREGNYGYTF. The CDR3 DNA reads TGCAGTGCGAGGGAGGGGAACTATGGCTACACCTTC.

This clonotype was observed a handful of times. The chain uses TRBV20-1 and TRBJ2-5; 11 bases align to TRBD2. The CDR3 runs 14 residues. In germline, CDR1 is DFQATT, CDR2 SNEGSKA (reference sequence). The J segment lost 5 bases and the V segment lost 3 bases, leaving 5 bases of the junction unmatched. CDR3 nucleotide sequence: TGCAGTGCTAGCCCTAGCGGGGGGACGGAGACCCAGTACTTC. Protein sequence: CSASPSGGTETQYF.

Many counts were recorded for this clonotype. This sequence joins TRBV7-9 and TRBJ2-2; maybe TRBD2 (5 bases). Germline CDR1 and CDR2: SEHNR and FQNEAQ (reference sequence). V dropped 5 bases and J dropped 4 bases, with 20 bases sitting between them. The CDR3 consists of 17 residues. The CDR3 sequence is CASSHGRGIQPTGELFF. In nucleotides, the CDR3 is TGTGCCAGCAGCCACGGCCGGGGTATTCAGCCCACCGGGGAGCTGTTTTTT. The full variable domain, completed using reference TRBV7-9 and TRBJ2-2, is DTGVSQNPRHKITKRGQNVTFRCDPISEHNRLYWYRQTLGQGPEFLTYFQNEAQLEKSRLLSDRFSAERPKGSFSTLEIQRTEQGDSAMYLCASSHGRGIQPTGELFFGEGSRLTVL.

This clonotype has a count of ten or more. The chain uses TRBV10-3 and TRBJ2-3; weak D call: TRBD2 (6 bases). The V and J ends lost 0 bases and 5 bases respectively, with 9 bases between them. Germline lookup yields CDR1 ENHRY and CDR2 SYGVKD. This CDR3 region has 14 residues. The CDR3 DNA reads TGTGCCATCAGTGAGTCGTTGGGGGGAGATACGCAGTATTTT. Translated, it gives CAISESLGGDTQYF.

This clonotype has only a few counts. The rearrangement links TRBV10-3 to TRBJ1-1, with D hard to call. CDR3 length: 11 amino acids. V lost 7 bases and J lost 2, with 5 bases in between. Germline V gene sequence: CDR1 ENHRY, CDR2 SYGVKD. In nucleotides, the CDR3 is TGTGCCATCAAGGCAAACACTGAAGCTTTCTTT. Protein: CAIKANTEAFF.

The rearrangement links TRBV6-2 or TRBV6-3 to TRBJ2-7; TRBD2 is a possible D gene (7 bases). Germline CDR1 and CDR2: MNHEY and SVGEGT. V lost 3 bases and J 4 bases, leaving 16 bases between the germline ends. The CDR3 is 15 amino acids. CDR3: CASSYVAGAKYEQYF. CDR3 nucleotides: TGTGCCAGCAGTTATGTGGCGGGGGCGAAATACGAGCAGTACTTC.

The chain carries TRBV18 and TRBJ1-1; D gene uncertain. V shed 0 bases and J shed 4 bases, with 18 bases lying between them. Looked up from germline, CDR1 is KGHSH and CDR2 is LQKENI. This CDR3 is built from 17 residues. The CDR3 protein is CASSPPYDDIQITEAFF. DNA of the CDR3: TGTGCCAGCTCACCACCCTACGACGACATTCAGATCACTGAAGCTTTCTTT. Full variable domain (outside the CDR3, taken from reference TRBV18 and TRBJ1-1): NAGVMQNPRHLVRRRGQEARLRCSPMKGHSHVYWYRQLPEEGLKFMVYLQKENIIDESGMPKERFSAEFPKEGPSILRIQQVVRGDSAAYFCASSPPYDDIQITEAFFGQGTRLTVV.

This clonotype was found many times. The rearrangement links TRBV7-9 to TRBJ1-6; D gene ambiguous. Trimming removed 1 base at V and 10 bases at J, with 5 bases between. The germline V gene encodes CDR1 SEHNR and CDR2 FQNEAQ (reference sequence). This CDR3 comprises 12 residues. The chain's CDR3 is CASSLVESPLHF. The CDR3 nucleotides read TGTGCCAGCAGCTTAGTAGAGTCACCCCTCCACTTT. Filled out from reference TRBV7-9 and TRBJ1-6, the complete variable domain reads DTGVSQNPRHKITKRGQNVTFRCDPISEHNRLYWYRQTLGQGPEFLTYFQNEAQLEKSRLLSDRFSAERPKGSFSTLEIQRTEQGDSAMYLCASSLVESPLHFGNGTRLTVT.

This clonotype has a count of ten or more. V gene TRBV5-6 combines with J gene TRBJ1-1; D unresolved. Germline lookup yields CDR1 SGHDT and CDR2 YYEEEE. The CDR3 is made up of 13 amino acids. V lost 5 bases, J lost 3 bases, and 11 bases lay in between. The CDR3 region is CASSGLEDTEAFF. In DNA form, the CDR3 reads TGTGCCAGCAGTGGCTTAGAGGACACTGAAGCTTTCTTT.

This clonotype was recorded many times. V gene TRBV28 combines with J gene TRBJ2-3; no firm D call. V gave up 5 bases and J gave up 2 bases, with 5 bases separating them. Germline loops: CDR1 MDHEN, CDR2 SYDVKM. CDR3 size: 12 residues. CDR3 sequence: CASSHTTDTQYF. The CDR3 coding sequence is TGTGCCAGCAGTCACACCACAGATACGCAGTATTTT.